The rows below give T cell receptor beta chains drawn from one sample of a study of T cells in Graves' hyperthyroidism and ophthalmopathy. TCRdb itself ran the multiplex PCR reads through MiXCR, one entry per CDR3 protein. Of about 400,000 distinct CDR3 sequences listed, 25% are singletons. Input material: blood. These receptors all stem from a man aged 50 to 60 with Graves' hyperthyroidism. Both conserved end residues are part of each CDR3. The order of the fields is clone size, D gene, V gene, J gene, CDR3 DNA, CDR3 protein. The D gene is left open where the match is weak. Rows give clone size only sometimes, using once, few, many, or a class for an expanded clone.

size: NA
D: TRBD2
V: TRBV3-1
J: TRBJ2-5
DNA: TGTGCCAGCAGCCAAGCCCGGGACTATCTCGAGACCCAGTACTTC
CDR3: CASSQARDYLETQYF

size: NA
D: NA
V: TRBV7-9
J: TRBJ1-1
DNA: TGTGCCAGCAGCTTAGCGACTTCCTACACTGAAGCTTTCTTT
CDR3: CASSLATSYTEAFF

size: few
D: NA
V: TRBV20-1
J: TRBJ1-1
DNA: TGCAGTGCTCCTCCCGGTGGGGCGAGGACTGAAGCTTTCTTT
CDR3: CSAPPGGARTEAFF

size: few
D: TRBD2
V: TRBV19
J: TRBJ2-3
DNA: TGTGCCAGTAGTATTCCTTCGGGGACTAGCGGCACAGATACGCAGTATTTT
CDR3: CASSIPSGTSGTDTQYF

size: NA
D: NA
V: TRBV27
J: TRBJ2-3
DNA: TGTGCCAGCAGTTCCCGACAGGGCACAGATACGCAGTATTTT
CDR3: CASSSRQGTDTQYF

size: NA
D: NA
V: TRBV6-1
J: TRBJ2-1
DNA: TGTGCCAGCAGTCGGGACCCTAGCTCCTACAATGAGCAGTTCTTC
CDR3: CASSRDPSSYNEQFF

size: NA
D: NA
V: TRBV12-3/TRBV12-4
J: TRBJ2-7
DNA: TGTGCCAGCAGTACAGGACTACCTTCTAGCTCCTACGAGCAGTACTTC
CDR3: CASSTGLPSSSYEQYF

size: many
D: NA
V: TRBV2
J: TRBJ2-3
DNA: TGTGCCAGCAGTCCTTTACTAGCCGTCACAGATACGCAGTATTTT
CDR3: CASSPLLAVTDTQYF

size: NA
D: NA
V: TRBV6-1
J: TRBJ1-5
DNA: TGTGCCAGCAGTACGACAGGCCCCCACCAGCCCCAGCATTTT
CDR3: CASSTTGPHQPQHF

size: few
D: TRBD2
V: TRBV20-1
J: TRBJ2-3
DNA: TGCAGTGCTAGGTTAGCGGGGGACACAGATACGCAGTATTTT
CDR3: CSARLAGDTDTQYF

size: many
D: TRBD1
V: TRBV11-2
J: TRBJ2-7
DNA: TGTGCCAGCAGCGTTTACAGGGGGGCCGAGCAGTACTTC
CDR3: CASSVYRGAEQYF

size: many
D: NA
V: TRBV5-1
J: TRBJ1-4
DNA: TGCGCCAGCAGCTTGGAGAAAGGGGGGTATGAAAGAAAACTGTTTTTT
CDR3: CASSLEKGGYERKLFF

size: many
D: TRBD1
V: TRBV27
J: TRBJ1-1
DNA: TGTGCCAGCAGATCGGGACAGGGGGCTGCTGAAGCTTTCTTT
CDR3: CASRSGQGAAEAFF

size: NA
D: NA
V: TRBV6-8
J: TRBJ1-2
DNA: TGTGCCAGCAGTTACTCAGAAGACTATGGCTACACCTTC
CDR3: CASSYSEDYGYTF

size: few
D: NA
V: TRBV20-1
J: TRBJ1-5
DNA: TGCAGTGCTAGGGGAGGTAATCAGCCCCAGCATTTT
CDR3: CSARGGNQPQHF

size: NA
D: TRBD1
V: TRBV25-1
J: TRBJ1-1
DNA: TGTGCCACCTCTATGACAGGGGTGGCTGAAGCTTTCTTT
CDR3: CATSMTGVAEAFF

size: many
D: NA
V: TRBV12-3/TRBV12-4
J: TRBJ2-7
DNA: TGTGCCAGCAGTTTGGGTCAGTCATTCGAGCAGTACTTC
CDR3: CASSLGQSFEQYF

size: few
D: NA
V: TRBV6-1
J: TRBJ1-5
DNA: TGTGCCAGCAGAGTTGTTGGGTACAATCAGCCCCAGCATTTT
CDR3: CASRVVGYNQPQHF

size: NA
D: TRBD2
V: TRBV6-9
J: TRBJ2-1
DNA: TGTGCCAGCAGTTACCCGGCTAGCGGGAGATATGACTCCTACAATGAGCAGTTCTTC
CDR3: CASSYPASGRYDSYNEQFF

size: few
D: NA
V: TRBV3-1
J: TRBJ2-3
DNA: TGTGCCAGCAGCCAAGGGGCGCAGGGGTGGTCCTCCGATACGCAGTATTTT
CDR3: CASSQGAQGWSSDTQYF

size: many
D: TRBD2
V: TRBV2
J: TRBJ2-1
DNA: TGTGCCAGCAGGCGGGAGACCGGCAATGAGCAGTTCTTC
CDR3: CASRRETGNEQFF

size: NA
D: NA
V: TRBV11-3
J: TRBJ2-2
DNA: TGTGCCAGCAGCTTAGCGGGAAGGGTCACCGGGGAGCTGTTTTTT
CDR3: CASSLAGRVTGELFF

size: NA
D: TRBD2
V: TRBV3-1
J: TRBJ2-5
DNA: TGTGCCAGCAGCCAAGGATCGGGAGCGGGAGTTGAGACCCAGTACTTC
CDR3: CASSQGSGAGVETQYF

size: few
D: NA
V: TRBV10-3
J: TRBJ1-2
DNA: TGTGCCATCAGTGGGGACGTCGAAGGGACCCGCGATGGCTACACCTTC
CDR3: CAISGDVEGTRDGYTF

size: many
D: NA
V: TRBV20-1
J: TRBJ2-7
DNA: TGCAGTGCTAGACGCCGTTACTCCTACGAGCAGTACTTC
CDR3: CSARRRYSYEQYF

size: NA
D: NA
V: TRBV3-1
J: TRBJ1-5
DNA: TGTGCCAGCAGCCAAGATGCACAGCCCCAGCATTTT
CDR3: CASSQDAQPQHF

size: many
D: NA
V: TRBV12-3/TRBV12-4
J: TRBJ2-1
DNA: TGTGCCAGCAGGCCGGAAACTAGTTACAATGAGCAGTTCTTC
CDR3: CASRPETSYNEQFF

size: many
D: NA
V: TRBV7-3
J: TRBJ1-1
DNA: TGTGCCAGCAGCTTAGGAGGGACCCACACTGAAGCTTTCTTT
CDR3: CASSLGGTHTEAFF

size: few
D: TRBD1
V: TRBV12-3/TRBV12-4
J: TRBJ2-2
DNA: TGTGCCAGCAGTTTCGGGAGGACAGGGGATACCGGGGAGCTGTTTTTT
CDR3: CASSFGRTGDTGELFF

size: few
D: TRBD1
V: TRBV3-1
J: TRBJ2-7
DNA: TGTGCCAGCAGTGACCCCAACAGGGGATCCTACGAGCAGTACTTC
CDR3: CASSDPNRGSYEQYF

size: few
D: TRBD1
V: TRBV30
J: TRBJ2-1
DNA: TGTGCCTGGAGTGTAATCAGGGGGAATGAGCAGTTCTTC
CDR3: CAWSVIRGNEQFF

size: many
D: TRBD2
V: TRBV7-9
J: TRBJ2-7
DNA: TGTGCCAGCAGGCCAGGGACTAGTAACTACGAGCAGTACTTC
CDR3: CASRPGTSNYEQYF

size: NA
D: NA
V: TRBV5-1
J: TRBJ1-5
DNA: TGCGCCAGCAGCTTGGAGGGACCCAGTCAGCCCCAGCATTTT
CDR3: CASSLEGPSQPQHF

size: many
D: NA
V: TRBV20-1
J: TRBJ2-7
DNA: TGCAGTGCTAGAAATGAGAATGGGTACGAGCAGTACTTC
CDR3: CSARNENGYEQYF

size: NA
D: NA
V: TRBV3-1
J: TRBJ2-1
DNA: TGTGCCAGCAGCTTAGACCCAGCTGCCATCTACAATGAGCAGTTCTTC
CDR3: CASSLDPAAIYNEQFF

size: NA
D: TRBD1
V: TRBV7-8
J: TRBJ1-4
DNA: TGTGCCAGCAGCCGGGACAGGGGGAATGAAAAACTGTTTTTT
CDR3: CASSRDRGNEKLFF

size: few
D: NA
V: TRBV6-1
J: TRBJ1-5
DNA: TGTGCCAGCAGACCCGGACAGCCAACCTCAAAGCCCCAGCATTTT
CDR3: CASRPGQPTSKPQHF